This T cell receptor beta chain was profiled in a study of T cells expressing NK-cell markers. About the study: Sorted CD3+CD56-NKG2C+, CD3+CD56+NKG2C+ and CD3+CD56+NKG2C- T cells supplied the TCR beta repertoires. Eight donors were sequenced, seven testing HCMV-seropositive and one testing seronegative.

Germline assignment: CDR1 SGHTA and CDR2 FQGNSA. This CDR3 spans 13 amino acids. cDNA encoding TCR beta was synthesized via 5'RACE template switching incorporating UMIs. TCRdb reprocessed the 5' RACE reads and stores each CDR3 protein as one record, lacking DNA. This sample's clone table lists roughly 350,000 distinct CDR3 sequences. General study findings and limits: In a handful of donors, these clonotypes also led the CD3+CD56-NKG2C+ fraction.

On this clonotype: The antigen is unknown.

This receptor was taken from a man aged 18 to 70 in good health. Sequenced input: blood T cells: a sorted CD56 or NKG2C T cell subset, CD4+ or CD8+ T cells, or bulk PBMC T cells (not recorded which). This chain uses TRBV7-2 with TRBJ2-1. The CDR3 loop is CASSPQSAFEQFF.